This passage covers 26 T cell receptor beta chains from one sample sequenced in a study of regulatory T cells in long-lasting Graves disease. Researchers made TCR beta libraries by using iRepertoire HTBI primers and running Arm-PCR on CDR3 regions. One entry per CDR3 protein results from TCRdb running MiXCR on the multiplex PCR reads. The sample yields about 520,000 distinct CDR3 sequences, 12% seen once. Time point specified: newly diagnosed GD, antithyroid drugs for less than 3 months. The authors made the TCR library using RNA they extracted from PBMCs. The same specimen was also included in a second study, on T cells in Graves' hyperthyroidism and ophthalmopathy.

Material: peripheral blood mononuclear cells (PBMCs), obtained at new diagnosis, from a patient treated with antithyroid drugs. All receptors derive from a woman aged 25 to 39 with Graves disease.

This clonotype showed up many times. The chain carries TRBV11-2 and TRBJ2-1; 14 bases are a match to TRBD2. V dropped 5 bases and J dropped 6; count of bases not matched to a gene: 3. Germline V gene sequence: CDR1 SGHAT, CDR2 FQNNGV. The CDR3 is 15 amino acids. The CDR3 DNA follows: TGTGCCAGCAGCATGGGACTAGCGGGAGTCAATGAGCAGTTCTTC. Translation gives CASSMGLAGVNEQFF.

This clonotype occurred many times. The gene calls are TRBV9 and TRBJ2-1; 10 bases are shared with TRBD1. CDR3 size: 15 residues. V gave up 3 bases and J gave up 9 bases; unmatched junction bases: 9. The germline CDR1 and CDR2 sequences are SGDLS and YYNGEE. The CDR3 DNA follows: TGTGCCAGCAGCGCGACCGGGACAGGGGTGGGTGAGCAGTTCTTC. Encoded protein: CASSATGTGVGEQFF.

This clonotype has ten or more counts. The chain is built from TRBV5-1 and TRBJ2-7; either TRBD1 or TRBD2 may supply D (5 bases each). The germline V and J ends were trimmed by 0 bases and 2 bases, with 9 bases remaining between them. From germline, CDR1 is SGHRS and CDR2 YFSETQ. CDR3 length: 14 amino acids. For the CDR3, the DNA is TGCGCCAGCAGCTTGGCCGGGACGGCCTACGAGCAGTACTTC. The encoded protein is CASSLAGTAYEQYF.

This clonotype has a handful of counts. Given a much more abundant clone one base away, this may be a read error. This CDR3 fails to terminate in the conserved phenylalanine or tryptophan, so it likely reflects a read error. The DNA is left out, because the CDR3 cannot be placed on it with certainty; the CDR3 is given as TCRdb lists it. The CDR3 loop is CASSLRSQLGSYEQYL. The J gene is TRBJ2-3, the V gene TRBV2. Both ends counted, the CDR3 spans 16 residues. Germline assignment: CDR1 SNHLY and CDR2 FYNNEI.

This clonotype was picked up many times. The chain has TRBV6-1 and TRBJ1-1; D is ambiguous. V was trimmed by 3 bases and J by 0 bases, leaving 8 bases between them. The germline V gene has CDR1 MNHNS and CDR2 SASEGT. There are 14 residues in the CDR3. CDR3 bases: TGTGCCAGCAGTGATTTTGGAGTGAACACTGAAGCTTTCTTT. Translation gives CASSDFGVNTEAFF.

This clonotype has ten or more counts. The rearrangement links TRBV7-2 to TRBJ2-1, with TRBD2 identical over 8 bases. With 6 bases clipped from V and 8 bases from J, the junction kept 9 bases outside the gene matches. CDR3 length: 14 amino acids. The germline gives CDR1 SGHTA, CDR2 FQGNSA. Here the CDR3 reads CASRYGTRAHEQFF. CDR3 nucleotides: TGTGCCAGCAGATACGGGACTAGGGCTCATGAGCAGTTCTTC. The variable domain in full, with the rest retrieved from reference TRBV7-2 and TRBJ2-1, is GAGVSQSPSNKVTEKGKDVELRCDPISGHTALYWYRQSLGQGLEFLIYFQGNSAPDKSGLPSDRFSAERTGGSVSTLTIQRTQQEDSAVYLCASRYGTRAHEQFFGPGTRLTVL.

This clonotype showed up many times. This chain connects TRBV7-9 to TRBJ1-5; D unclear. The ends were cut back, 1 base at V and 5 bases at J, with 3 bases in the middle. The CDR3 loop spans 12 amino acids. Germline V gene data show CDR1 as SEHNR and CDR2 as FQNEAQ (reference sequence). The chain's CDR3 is CASSLDDQPQHF. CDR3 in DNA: TGTGCCAGCAGCTTAGACGATCAGCCCCAGCATTTT.

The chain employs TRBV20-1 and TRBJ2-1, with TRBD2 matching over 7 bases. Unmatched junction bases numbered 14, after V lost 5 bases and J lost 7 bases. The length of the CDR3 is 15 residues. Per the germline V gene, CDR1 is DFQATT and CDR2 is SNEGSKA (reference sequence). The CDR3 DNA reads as TGCAGTGCTTTGAGCGGGATACAGAGTAGGAATGAGCAGTTCTTC. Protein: CSALSGIQSRNEQFF.

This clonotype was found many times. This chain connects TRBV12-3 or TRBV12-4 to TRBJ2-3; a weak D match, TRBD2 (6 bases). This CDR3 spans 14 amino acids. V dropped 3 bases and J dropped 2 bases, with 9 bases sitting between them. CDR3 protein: CASSFGGITDTQYF. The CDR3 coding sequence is TGTGCCAGCAGTTTCGGCGGGATCACAGATACGCAGTATTTT.

The DNA for the CDR3 is TGTGCCAGCAGTCCACGGACTAGCGGGAGAGGTTTGGATACGCAGTATTTT. It translates to CASSPRTSGRGLDTQYF. The chain couples TRBV28 to TRBJ2-3; 13 nucleotides align to TRBD2. Germline assignment: CDR1 MDHEN and CDR2 SYDVKM. The CDR3 is 17 residues long. The J segment lost 6 bases and the V segment lost 5 bases, leaving 11 bases of the junction unmatched. Based on the CDR3 plus reference TRBV28 and TRBJ2-3, the full variable domain is DVKVTQSSRYLVKRTGEKVFLECVQDMDHENMFWYRQDPGLGLRLIYFSYDVKMKEKGDIPEGYSVSREKKERFSLILESASTNQTSMYLCASSPRTSGRGLDTQYFGPGTRLTVL.

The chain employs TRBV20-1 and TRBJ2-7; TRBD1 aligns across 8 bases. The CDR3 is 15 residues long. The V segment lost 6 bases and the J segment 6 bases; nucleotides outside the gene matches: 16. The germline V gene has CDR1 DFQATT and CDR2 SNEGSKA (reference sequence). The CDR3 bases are TGCAGTGCGATAGGGATTCCAGGGGGCTCCGGCGAGCAGTACTTC. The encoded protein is CSAIGIPGGSGEQYF.

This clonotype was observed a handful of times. Here the CDR3 reads CSAGIPGQGGTEAFF. The CDR3 DNA follows: TGCAGTGCTGGAATCCCGGGACAGGGTGGCACTGAAGCTTTCTTT. V is TRBV20-1 and J is TRBJ1-1; 9 nucleotides match TRBD1. Germline trimming cut 5 bases from V and 4 bases from J; bases unmatched to any gene: 11. The CDR3 runs 15 residues. Germline V gives CDR1 DFQATT, CDR2 SNEGSKA (reference sequence).

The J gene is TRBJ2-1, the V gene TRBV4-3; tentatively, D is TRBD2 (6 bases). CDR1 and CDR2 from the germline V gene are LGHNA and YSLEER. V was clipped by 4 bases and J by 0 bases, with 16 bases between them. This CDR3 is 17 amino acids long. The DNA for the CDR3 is TGCGCCAGCAGCCTAGATGGGGCGGGATACTCCTACAATGAGCAGTTCTTC. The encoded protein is CASSLDGAGYSYNEQFF.

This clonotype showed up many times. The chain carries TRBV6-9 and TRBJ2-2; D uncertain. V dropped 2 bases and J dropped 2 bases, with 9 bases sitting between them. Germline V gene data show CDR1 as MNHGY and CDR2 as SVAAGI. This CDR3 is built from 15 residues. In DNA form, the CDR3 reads TGTGCCAGCAGTTATAGGGCAGCAAACACCGGGGAGCTGTTTTTT. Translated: CASSYRAANTGELFF.

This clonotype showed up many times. The CDR3 spells CASSRSGTGGSPLHF. The CDR3 DNA is TGTGCCAGCAGCCGCTCCGGGACAGGAGGTTCACCCCTCCACTTT. V is TRBV3-1 and J is TRBJ1-6; TRBD1 matches at 8 bases. J gave up 9 bases and V 4 bases, and 8 bases lay outside the gene matches. Germline lookup yields CDR1 LGHDT and CDR2 YNNKEL (reference sequence). The CDR3 totals 15 residues.

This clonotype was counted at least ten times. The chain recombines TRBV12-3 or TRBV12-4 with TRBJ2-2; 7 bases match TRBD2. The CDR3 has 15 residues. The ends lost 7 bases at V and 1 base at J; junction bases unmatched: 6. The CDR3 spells CASMPGLQNTGELFF. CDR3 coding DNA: TGTGCCAGCATGCCGGGACTACAGAACACCGGGGAGCTGTTTTTT.

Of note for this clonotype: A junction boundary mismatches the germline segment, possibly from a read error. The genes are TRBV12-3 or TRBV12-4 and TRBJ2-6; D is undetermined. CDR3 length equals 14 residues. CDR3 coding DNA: TGTGCCAACAGTTGGCGTTCTGGGGCCAACGTCCTGACTTTC. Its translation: CANSWRSGANVLTF.

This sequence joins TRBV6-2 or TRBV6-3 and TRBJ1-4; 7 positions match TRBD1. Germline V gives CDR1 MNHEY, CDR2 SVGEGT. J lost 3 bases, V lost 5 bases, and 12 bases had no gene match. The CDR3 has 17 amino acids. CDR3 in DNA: TGTGCCAGCAGTGAGCCGTGGGGGACAGCGGCTAATGAAAAACTGTTTTTT. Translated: CASSEPWGTAANEKLFF.

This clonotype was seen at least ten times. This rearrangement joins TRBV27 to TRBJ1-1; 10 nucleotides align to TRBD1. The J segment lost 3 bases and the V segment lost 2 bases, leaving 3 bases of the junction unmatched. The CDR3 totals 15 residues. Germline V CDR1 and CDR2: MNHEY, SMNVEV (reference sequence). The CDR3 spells CASSLIGTGDTEAFF. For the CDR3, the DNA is TGTGCCAGCAGTTTAATTGGGACAGGGGACACTGAAGCTTTCTTT.

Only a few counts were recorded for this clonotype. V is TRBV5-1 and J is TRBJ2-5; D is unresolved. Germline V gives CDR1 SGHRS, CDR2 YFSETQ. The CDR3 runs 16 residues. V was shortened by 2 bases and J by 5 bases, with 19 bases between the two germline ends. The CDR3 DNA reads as TGCGCCAGCAGCTTCCTTGGGCAGAACCCTAGGGAGACCCAGTACTTC. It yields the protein CASSFLGQNPRETQYF.

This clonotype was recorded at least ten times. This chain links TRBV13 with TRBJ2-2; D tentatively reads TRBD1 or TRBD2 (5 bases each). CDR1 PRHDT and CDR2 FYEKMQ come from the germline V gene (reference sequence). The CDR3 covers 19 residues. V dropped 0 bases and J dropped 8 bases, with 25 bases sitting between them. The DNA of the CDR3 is TGTGCCAGCAGCTTAGGGGCTCGATCAGGCCGGGGCCCCGCGGGGGAGCTGTTTTTT. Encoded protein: CASSLGARSGRGPAGELFF.

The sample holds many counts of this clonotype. As DNA, the CDR3 is TGTGCCAGCAGCGCAAGAGACAGGGGGCGGCAGTACTTC. Its translation: CASSARDRGRQYF. This chain connects TRBV9 to TRBJ2-4; 10 bases match TRBD1. V was clipped by 3 bases and J by 13 bases; unmatched bases: 7. Germline CDR1 SGDLS, CDR2 YYNGEE. This CDR3 region has 13 residues.

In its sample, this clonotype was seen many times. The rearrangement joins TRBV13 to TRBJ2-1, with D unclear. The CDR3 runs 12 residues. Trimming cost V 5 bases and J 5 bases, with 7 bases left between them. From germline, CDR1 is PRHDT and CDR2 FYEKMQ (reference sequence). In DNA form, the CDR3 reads TGTGCCAGCAGCCCAGCCCACAATGAGCAGTTCTTC. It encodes CASSPAHNEQFF. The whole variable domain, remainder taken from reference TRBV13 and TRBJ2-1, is AAGVIQSPRHLIKEKRETATLKCYPIPRHDTVYWYQQGPGQDPQFLISFYEKMQSDKGSIPDRFSAQQFSDYHSELNMSSLELGDSALYFCASSPAHNEQFFGPGTRLTVL.

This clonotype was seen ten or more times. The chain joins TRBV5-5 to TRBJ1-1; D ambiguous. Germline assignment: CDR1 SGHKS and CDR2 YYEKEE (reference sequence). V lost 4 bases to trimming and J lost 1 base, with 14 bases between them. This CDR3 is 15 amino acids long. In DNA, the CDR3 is TGTGCCAGCAGCATTATATTAACGGGGAACACTGAAGCTTTCTTT. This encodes CASSIILTGNTEAFF. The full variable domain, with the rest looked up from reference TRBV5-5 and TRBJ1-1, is DAGVTQSPTHLIKTRGQQVTLRCSPISGHKSVSWYQQVLGQGPQFIFQYYEKEERGRGNFPDRFSARQFPNYSSELNVNALLLGDSALYLCASSIILTGNTEAFFGQGTRLTVV.

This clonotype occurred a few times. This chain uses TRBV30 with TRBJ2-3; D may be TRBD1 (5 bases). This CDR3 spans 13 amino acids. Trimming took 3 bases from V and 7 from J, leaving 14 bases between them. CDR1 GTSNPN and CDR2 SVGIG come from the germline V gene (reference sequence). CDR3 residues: CAWRRTPEYTQYF. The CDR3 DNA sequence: TGTGCCTGGAGGCGGACACCCGAATATACGCAGTATTTT.

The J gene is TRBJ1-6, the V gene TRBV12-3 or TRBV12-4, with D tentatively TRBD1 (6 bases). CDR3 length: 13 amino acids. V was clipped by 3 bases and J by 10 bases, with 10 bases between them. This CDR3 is CASSFGGGSPLHF. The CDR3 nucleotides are TGTGCCAGCAGTTTTGGGGGGGGCTCACCCCTCCACTTT.